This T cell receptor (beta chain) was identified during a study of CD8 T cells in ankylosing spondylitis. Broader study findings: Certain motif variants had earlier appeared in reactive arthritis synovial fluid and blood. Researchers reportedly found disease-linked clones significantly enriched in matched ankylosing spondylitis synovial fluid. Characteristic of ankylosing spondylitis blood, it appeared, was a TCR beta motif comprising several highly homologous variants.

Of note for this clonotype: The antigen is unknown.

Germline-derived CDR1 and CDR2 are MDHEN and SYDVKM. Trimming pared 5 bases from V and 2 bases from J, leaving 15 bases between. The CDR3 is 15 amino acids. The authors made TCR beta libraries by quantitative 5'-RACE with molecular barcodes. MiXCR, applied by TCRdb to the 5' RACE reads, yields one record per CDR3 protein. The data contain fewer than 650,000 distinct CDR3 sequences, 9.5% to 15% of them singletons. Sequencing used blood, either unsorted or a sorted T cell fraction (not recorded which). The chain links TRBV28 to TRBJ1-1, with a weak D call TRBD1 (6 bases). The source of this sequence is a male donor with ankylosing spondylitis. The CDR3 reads CASSPPQGRNTEAFF. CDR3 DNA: TGTGCCAGCAGTCCTCCACAGGGCCGAAACACTGAAGCTTTCTTT.